The 3 T cell receptor beta chains in this list originate from one sample, sequenced in a study of cytomegalovirus exposure and HLA in healthy donors (dated by TCRdb to the late 2010s). The method behind the library was the immunoSEQ multiplex PCR assay. TCRdb limited this immuneACCESS table to in-frame rearrangements with V and J called. A share of clones is missing; checked studies link under half to unresolved V genes, and the rest is unexplained. The sample profile shows about 110,000 clones; around 90% of them were found once. Of the sample, 1.9% falls within the top ten clones. The sample comprised PBMCs. The receptors were sampled from a woman aged 18 to 35 in good health and CMV-seronegative.

V usage is TRBV14 and J usage is TRBJ1-5; 7 bases are a match to TRBD1. Trimming removed 0 bases from V and 0 bases from J; junction bases left unmatched: 8. CDR3 length: 18 residues. Per germline, CDR1 SGHDN and CDR2 FVKESK. This chain's CDR3 is CASSQEPGTEYSNQPQHF. The CDR3 DNA reads as TGTGCCAGCAGCCAAGAGCCCGGGACAGAGTATAGCAATCAGCCCCAGCATTTT.

The rearrangement uses TRBV5-5 and TRBJ1-6; TRBD1 is a possible D gene (6 bases). The CDR3 sequence is 13 residues long. V was cut by 5 bases and J by 6 bases, with 9 bases left in between. CDR1 and CDR2 from the germline V gene are SGHKS and YYEKEE (reference sequence). Written as DNA, the CDR3 is TGTGCCAGCAGACAGGGTGCTAATTCACCCCTCCACTTT. This sequence encodes CASRQGANSPLHF.

The chain has TRBV27 and TRBJ2-5; D may be TRBD1 (5 bases). The CDR3 is made up of 11 amino acids. The ends were cut back, 5 bases at V and 7 bases at J, with 8 bases in the middle. Per germline, CDR1 MNHEY and CDR2 SMNVEV (reference sequence). In DNA form, the CDR3 reads TGTGCCAGCAGTCACACAGGGACCCAGTACTTC. This encodes CASSHTGTQYF.